Below, 21 T cell receptor beta chains from the same sample are listed, as sequenced in a study of shared clonotypes between healthy human individuals. Repertoires were generated with immunoSEQ multiplex PCR, while TCRdb's copy carries only in-frame clones and drops some. Of about 680,000 clones in the sample, approximately 73% were seen once. Material: memory CD4+ T cells sorted from blood. Subset noted: CD45RA-negative fraction. Source of these receptors: a woman in her 30s in good health.

The chain carries TRBV7-2 and TRBJ1-5, with unresolved D. This CDR3 has 16 amino acids. Germline V gene data show CDR1 as SGHTA and CDR2 as FQGNSA. V lost 2 bases and J 1 base, leaving 12 bases between the germline ends. The CDR3 nucleotides read TGTGCCAGCAGCTTAAACACGCTGGTGAGCAATCAGCCCCAGCATTTT. It codes for CASSLNTLVSNQPQHF.

The gene calls are TRBV5-5 and TRBJ1-5, with D possibly matching TRBD1 (6 bases). CDR1 SGHKS and CDR2 YYEKEE come from the germline V gene (reference sequence). This CDR3 region has 14 residues. Trimming removed 0 bases at V and 8 bases at J, with 12 bases between. CDR3 sequence reads: CASSLGRSGEPQHF. The CDR3 region has the DNA TGTGCCAGCAGCTTGGGACGGTCAGGGGAGCCCCAGCATTTT.

This chain joins TRBV4-1 and TRBJ2-3, with TRBD2 identical over 10 bases. The germline CDR1 and CDR2 sequences are MGHRA and YSYEKL. The CDR3 runs to 15 residues. V was pared by 4 bases and J by 8 bases, with 9 bases of the junction left unmatched. The chain's CDR3 is CASSPLAGRLGTQYF. DNA for the CDR3: TGCGCCAGCAGCCCACTAGCGGGACGGCTCGGTACGCAGTATTTT.

In DNA form, the CDR3 reads TGTGCCAGTAGTTCACTAGCGGGAGGGTACTACGAGCAGTACTTC. Its protein product is CASSSLAGGYYEQYF. The chain couples TRBV19 to TRBJ2-7, with 13 bases aligning to TRBD2. The V gene end was trimmed by 5 bases and the J gene end by 3 bases; junction bases not matched to a gene: 4. This CDR3 has 15 amino acids. The germline gives CDR1 LNHDA, CDR2 SQIVND (reference sequence).

The chain couples TRBV5-4 to TRBJ2-7; the match to TRBD2 covers 8 bases. The CDR3 is made up of 16 amino acids. V trimming: 4 bases; J trimming: 6 bases; junction bases outside the gene matches: 15. Germline values: CDR1 SGHNT, CDR2 YYREEE (reference sequence). This CDR3 is CASSPAVAGGLGEQYF. In DNA, the CDR3 is TGTGCCAGCAGCCCCGCCGTGGCGGGAGGTTTGGGCGAGCAGTACTTC.

V and J are TRBV19 and TRBJ1-2; possibly TRBD1 for D (6 bases). Trimming took 1 base from V and 2 from J, leaving 8 bases between them. Germline V CDR1 and CDR2: LNHDA, SQIVND (reference sequence). The CDR3 length is 14 residues. The CDR3 here is CASSIVGGNYGYTF. CDR3 DNA sequence: TGTGCCAGTAGTATAGTAGGGGGAAACTATGGCTACACCTTC.

The chain employs TRBV4-1 and TRBJ1-3, with a tentative D call TRBD1 (6 bases). CDR3 length equals 17 residues. V lost 1 base and J 1 base, leaving 14 bases between the germline ends. Germline V CDR1 and CDR2: MGHRA, YSYEKL. The chain's CDR3 is CASSQGPTGLSGNTIYF. In nucleotides, the CDR3 is TGCGCCAGCAGCCAAGGTCCGACAGGACTGTCTGGAAACACCATATATTTT.

V is TRBV11-1 and J is TRBJ2-5; TRBD2 matches 8 bases. The junction had 13 bases not matched to a gene; V was cut back by 2 bases and J by 5 bases. In germline, CDR1 is SGHAT, CDR2 FQDESV (reference sequence). This CDR3 is 17 amino acids long. The CDR3 coding sequence is TGTGCCAGCAGCTTAAGCTTCTCAGCGGGAGTTGGCGAGACCCAGTACTTC. Translation gives CASSLSFSAGVGETQYF.

The chain couples TRBV27 to TRBJ2-3; the D gene is possibly TRBD2 (5 bases). With 6 bases removed from V and 8 bases from J, the gap between germline ends came to 24 bases. Germline values: CDR1 MNHEY, CDR2 SMNVEV (reference sequence). The CDR3 has 16 residues. CDR3 in DNA: TGTGCCAGCAGCTCCGAATTGACCCCCGGGGTTACTACGCAGTATTTT. Translated: CASSSELTPGVTTQYF.

The chain employs TRBV2 and TRBJ2-1, with 8 positions matching TRBD1. The V gene end was trimmed by 5 bases and the J gene end by 6 bases; junction bases not matched to a gene: 9. Germline V gives CDR1 SNHLY, CDR2 FYNNEI. The CDR3 loop spans 15 amino acids. This chain's CDR3 is CASSSMDRDFNEQFF. DNA of the CDR3: TGTGCCAGCAGTTCCATGGACAGGGACTTCAATGAGCAGTTCTTC. The full variable domain, completed using reference TRBV2 and TRBJ2-1, is EPEVTQTPSHQVTQMGQEVILRCVPISNHLYFYWYRQILGQKVEFLVSFYNNEISEKSEIFDDQFSVERPDGSNFTLKIRSTKLEDSAMYFCASSSMDRDFNEQFFGPGTRLTVL.

This chain uses TRBV14 with TRBJ2-1; no clear D. In germline, CDR1 is SGHDN, CDR2 FVKESK. V shed 5 bases and J shed 6 bases, with 8 bases lying between them. This CDR3 is 12 amino acids long. The CDR3 loop is CASSFQFNEQFF. The CDR3 DNA reads TGTGCCAGCAGCTTTCAGTTCAATGAGCAGTTCTTC.

This chain links TRBV19 with TRBJ1-1; D gene uncertain. Germline V lookup: CDR1 LNHDA, CDR2 SQIVND (reference sequence). The CDR3 consists of 13 residues. V lost 9 bases and J 0 bases, leaving 11 bases between the germline ends. The CDR3 bases are TGTGCCAGCAAATCTACAATGAACACTGAAGCTTTCTTT. This gives the protein CASKSTMNTEAFF.

This clone was counted only a few times. The rearrangement links TRBV18 to TRBJ1-2; D is perhaps TRBD1 (5 bases). Germline V lookup: CDR1 KGHSH, CDR2 LQKENI. Trimming left V 8 bases short and J 8 bases short, with 15 bases between. This CDR3 comprises 12 residues. CDR3 coding DNA: TGTGCCAGCGCGGCGGGGGAAGTCGGCTACACCTTC. Translation gives CASAAGEVGYTF.

This clone was observed a handful of times. Other DNA sequences in this specimen translate into the identical CDR3. The rearrangement joins TRBV2 to TRBJ2-1, with 10 nucleotides matching TRBD2. CDR3 size: 15 residues. Per the germline V gene, CDR1 is SNHLY and CDR2 is FYNNEI. The junction had 6 bases not matched to a gene; V was cut back by 3 bases and J by 7 bases. CDR3 DNA: TGTGCCAGCAGTGATTTCCTAGCGGGAGTTAATGAGCAGTTCTTC. This gives the protein CASSDFLAGVNEQFF. The entire variable domain, with the rest obtained from reference TRBV2 and TRBJ2-1, is as follows: EPEVTQTPSHQVTQMGQEVILRCVPISNHLYFYWYRQILGQKVEFLVSFYNNEISEKSEIFDDQFSVERPDGSNFTLKIRSTKLEDSAMYFCASSDFLAGVNEQFFGPGTRLTVL.

The CDR3 sequence: CAISESVGGAEAFF. In DNA form, the CDR3 reads TGTGCCATCAGTGAGTCGGTAGGCGGGGCTGAAGCTTTCTTT. The chain joins TRBV10-3 to TRBJ1-1, with D unresolved. The CDR3 runs to 14 residues. The germline CDR1 and CDR2 sequences are ENHRY and SYGVKD. Trimming stripped 0 bases from V and 6 bases from J, with 11 bases between.

This clone came up a few times. The chain uses TRBV11-2 and TRBJ1-2; 8 bases align to TRBD1. There are 15 residues in the CDR3. Germline V gives CDR1 SGHAT, CDR2 FQNNGV. The trim removed 1 base at V and 2 bases at J, leaving 3 bases unmatched. Here the CDR3 reads CASSLGPGGNYGYTF. CDR3 nucleotide sequence: TGTGCCAGCAGCTTAGGTCCAGGGGGCAACTATGGCTACACCTTC.

The genes are TRBV6-5 and TRBJ1-4; 7 nucleotides match TRBD1. The CDR3 has 16 residues. V lost 0 bases and J lost 8; bases outside the gene matches: 9. The germline V gene encodes CDR1 MNHEY and CDR2 SVGAGI. CDR3 sequence reads: CASSYSGQLTKEKLFF. The CDR3 DNA is TGTGCCAGCAGTTACTCGGGACAGCTGACCAAGGAAAAACTGTTTTTT.

As concerns this clone: The same CDR3 arises from other DNA sequences in this sample as well. J is TRBJ2-2 and V is TRBV27; no clear D gene. V lost 5 bases and J 6 bases, leaving 4 bases between the germline ends. Germline V gene lookup returns CDR1 MNHEY and CDR2 SMNVEV (reference sequence). This CDR3 is built from 11 residues. The CDR3 nucleotides are TGTGCCAGCAGTAGGGCCGGGGAGCTGTTTTTT. This gives the protein CASSRAGELFF.

This clone was seen ten or more times. This chain uses TRBV11-3 with TRBJ1-2, with D unclear. This CDR3 spans 15 amino acids. Germline CDR1 and CDR2: SGHNT and YENEEA. Trimming removed 2 bases at V and 2 bases at J, with 12 bases between. The CDR3 here is CASSLILMGNYGYTF. CDR3 in DNA: TGTGCCAGCAGCTTAATTTTGATGGGAAACTATGGCTACACCTTC.

The chain couples TRBV7-2 to TRBJ2-5; 7 nucleotides align to TRBD2. The CDR3 length is 14 residues. The germline V gene has CDR1 SGHTA and CDR2 FQGNSA. The ends lost 0 bases at V and 5 bases at J; junction bases unmatched: 3. As DNA, the CDR3 is TGTGCCAGCAGCTTAGCGCGGGAGACGGAGACCCAGTACTTC. This gives the protein CASSLARETETQYF.

The chain combines TRBV6-5 with TRBJ1-2; D is undetermined. Trimming left V 0 bases short and J 6 bases short, with 11 bases between. This CDR3 spans 14 amino acids. CDR1 is MNHEY and CDR2 is SVGAGI in the germline V gene. The CDR3 is CASSYSIWDDGYTF. Here the CDR3 DNA reads TGTGCCAGCAGTTACTCGATTTGGGATGATGGCTACACCTTC.